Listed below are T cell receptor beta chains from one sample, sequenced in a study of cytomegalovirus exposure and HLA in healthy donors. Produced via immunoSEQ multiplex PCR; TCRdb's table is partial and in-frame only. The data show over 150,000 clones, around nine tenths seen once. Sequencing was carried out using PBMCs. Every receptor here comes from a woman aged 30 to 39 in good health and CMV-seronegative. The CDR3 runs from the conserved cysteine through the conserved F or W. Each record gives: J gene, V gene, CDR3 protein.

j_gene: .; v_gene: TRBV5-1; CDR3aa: CASSLETVSYEQYF
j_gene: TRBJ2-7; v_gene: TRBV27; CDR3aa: CASSAGQGPYEQYF
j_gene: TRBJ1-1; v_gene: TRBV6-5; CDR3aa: CASSYQSPGMNTEAFF
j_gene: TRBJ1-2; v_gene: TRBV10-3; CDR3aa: CAIRTGQVLHYGYTF
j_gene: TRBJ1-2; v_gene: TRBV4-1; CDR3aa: CASSLTGSLGGYTF
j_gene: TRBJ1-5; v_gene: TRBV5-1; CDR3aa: CASSLGLSNQPQHF
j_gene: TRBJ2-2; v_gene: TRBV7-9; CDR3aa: CASSLGTNTGELFF
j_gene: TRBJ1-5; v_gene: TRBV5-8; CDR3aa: CASSPGGSNQPQHF
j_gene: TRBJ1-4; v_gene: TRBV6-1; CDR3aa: CASSEALGSNEKLFF
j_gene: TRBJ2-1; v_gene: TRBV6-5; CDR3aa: CASSYSTSQTTQFF
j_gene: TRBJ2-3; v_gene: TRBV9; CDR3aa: CASSFPASGASTDTQYF
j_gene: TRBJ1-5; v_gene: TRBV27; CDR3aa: CASSPSRGNQPQHF
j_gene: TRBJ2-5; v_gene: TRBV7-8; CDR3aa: CASSLGQRAQETQYF
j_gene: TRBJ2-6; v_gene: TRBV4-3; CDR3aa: CASSQYFIQLSGANVLTF
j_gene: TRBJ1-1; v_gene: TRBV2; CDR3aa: CASRGQGYTEAFF
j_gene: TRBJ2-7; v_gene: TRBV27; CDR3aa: CASSSLGLAGASYEQYF
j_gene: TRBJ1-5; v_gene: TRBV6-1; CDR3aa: CASSVGGNNQPQHF
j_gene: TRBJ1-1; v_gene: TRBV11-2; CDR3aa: CASSPGRVLDTEAFF
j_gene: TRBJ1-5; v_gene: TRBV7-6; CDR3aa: CASSMTRVLSNQPQHF
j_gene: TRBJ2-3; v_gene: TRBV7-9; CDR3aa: CASSSRDGGDGSDTQYF
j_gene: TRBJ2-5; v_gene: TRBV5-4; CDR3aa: CASSLPGRGETQYF
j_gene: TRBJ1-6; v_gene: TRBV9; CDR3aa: CASSVGTGVSPLHF
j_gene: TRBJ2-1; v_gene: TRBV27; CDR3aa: CASSTPGLAVGEQFF
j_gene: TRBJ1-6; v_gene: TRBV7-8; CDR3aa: CASSFTGLRSYNSPLHF
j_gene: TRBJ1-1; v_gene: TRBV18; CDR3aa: CASSPRGLGNTEAFF
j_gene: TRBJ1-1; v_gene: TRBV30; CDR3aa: CAWSSQGNTEAFF
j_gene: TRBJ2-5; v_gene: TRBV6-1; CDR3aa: CASSVTSGSETQYF
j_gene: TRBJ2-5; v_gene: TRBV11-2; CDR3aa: CASSSRTRKETQYF
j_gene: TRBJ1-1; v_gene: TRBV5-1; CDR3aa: CASSPRSVNAEAFF
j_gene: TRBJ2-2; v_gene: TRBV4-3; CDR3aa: CASSQVSGTGFTGELFF
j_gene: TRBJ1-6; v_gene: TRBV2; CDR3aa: CASRNGYSPLHF
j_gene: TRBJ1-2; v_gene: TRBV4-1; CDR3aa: CASSHAGFYGYTF
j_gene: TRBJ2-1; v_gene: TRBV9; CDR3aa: CASSAGPNAYNEQFF
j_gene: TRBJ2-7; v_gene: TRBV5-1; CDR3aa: CASASRDSSYEQYF
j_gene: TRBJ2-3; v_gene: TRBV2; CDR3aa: CASRSGAGTDTQYF
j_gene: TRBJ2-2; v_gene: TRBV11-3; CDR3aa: CASSTGQGTGGELFF
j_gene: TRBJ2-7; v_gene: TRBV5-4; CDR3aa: CASSPLGQGPRKQYF
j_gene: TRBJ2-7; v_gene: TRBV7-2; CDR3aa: CASNRGGRRPYEQYF
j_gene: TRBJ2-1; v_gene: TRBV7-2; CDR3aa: CASSLGPSGGNNEQFF
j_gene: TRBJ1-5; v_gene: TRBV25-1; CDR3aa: CASSEYSPTGSQPQHF
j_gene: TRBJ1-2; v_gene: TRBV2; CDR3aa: CASSPERGYTF
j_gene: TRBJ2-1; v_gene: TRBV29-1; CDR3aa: CSVRGGDEQFF
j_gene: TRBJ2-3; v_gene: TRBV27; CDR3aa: CAIRQGDSKDTQYF
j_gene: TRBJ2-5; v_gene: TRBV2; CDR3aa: CASSVHYQETQYF